This TCR beta chain was profiled in a study of T-cell reconstitution after alpha-beta-depleted transplantation in children. Study-wide findings and caveats: Reports say that about two months after transplant, the alpha-beta T cells came out of several hundred graft clones that had expanded. Surviving recipient T cells and thymic progenitors accounted for the high day-60 TCRbeta diversity observed in some patients. A year post-transplant, T-cell counts and diversity derived mostly from newly produced T cells.

Germline V gives CDR1 SGHRS, CDR2 YFSETQ. CDR3 size: 13 residues. Trimming left V 0 bases short and J 5 bases short, with 8 bases between. This sample's TCRbeta library carried unique molecular identifier barcodes. TCRdb reanalysed the PCR reads using MiXCR and keeps one entry per CDR3 protein. The sample records 250,000 to 300,000 distinct CDR3 sequences, over 7% being singletons. This clonotype was recorded many times. Its antigen is currently unknown. The sequenced sample was peripheral blood, obtained 360 days after TCRalphabeta/CD19-depleted stem cell transplant. This chain joins TRBV5-1 and TRBJ1-2; no firm D call. This clonotype was obtained from a female patient aged 2-9 years who had a stem cell transplant for Fanconi anemia, so the T cells may come from the graft donor. The DNA for the CDR3 is TGCGCCAGCAGCTTGGACGGAAGTTATGGCTACACCTTC. Translation: CASSLDGSYGYTF.